This TCR beta chain stems from a study of molecular identifiers for immune sequencing clone quantification. About the research overall: RNA from about 20,000 or 100,000 naive CD8 cells was split five ways in replicates, with four sequenced.

Construction of naive CD8 libraries employed about 19,000 to 1,000,000 sorted cells together with 10%, 30% or 50% RNA. Naive CD8 T cells were FACS-sorted by CD8+CD4-CCR7+CD45RA+ markers. TCRdb analysed the PCR reads with MiXCR anew, one entry per CDR3 protein. In the table there are about 86,000 distinct CDR3 sequences, about 23% of which are singletons. Germline assignment: CDR1 SGHRS and CDR2 YFSETQ. Trimming cost V 7 bases and J 2 bases, with 15 bases left between them. The CDR3 has 14 residues. This clonotype was detected many times. J is TRBJ2-5 and V is TRBV5-1, with D perhaps matching TRBD2 (5 bases). Material: naive CD8+ T cells from blood, with Jurkat cell RNA spiked in. Stated subset: FACS-sorted CD8+CD4-CCR7+CD45RA+ naive T cells. The receptor was isolated from a human donor in good health. Some libraries in this study had Jurkat cell RNA spiked in. CDR3 sequence reads: CASAPGPGQETQYF. The CDR3 region has the DNA TGCGCCAGCGCCCCCGGTCCGGGGCAAGAGACCCAGTACTTC.